The 24 T cell receptor beta chains in this list originate from one sample, sequenced in a study of blood T cell repertoires in COVID-19. TCRdb keeps only in-frame clones here, not all; method: immunoSEQ multiplex PCR. The sample consists of approximately 82,000 clones, roughly 78% of them appearing once. Sequenced material: peripheral blood. These receptors all stem from a man in his fifties with active or convalescent COVID-19.

This chain joins TRBV10-2 and TRBJ1-4, with a tentative D call TRBD1 (6 bases). V lost 6 bases and J lost 5, with 16 bases in between. CDR1 WSHSY and CDR2 SAAADI come from the germline V gene. The CDR3 runs 15 residues. The CDR3 DNA reads TGCGCCAGCAGCGCAACAGGGTCCGCGAATGAAAAACTGTTTTTT. Its protein product is CASSATGSANEKLFF.

The chain recombines TRBV24-1 with TRBJ2-1; 11 nucleotides match TRBD1. The J segment lost 3 bases and the V segment lost 5 bases, leaving 5 bases of the junction unmatched. The CDR3 loop spans 16 amino acids. Germline V lookup: CDR1 KGHDR, CDR2 SFDVKD. CDR3 residues: CATSASGTGGYNEQFF. CDR3 nucleotides: TGTGCCACCAGTGCCTCCGGGACAGGGGGCTACAATGAGCAGTTCTTC.

The chain couples TRBV7-2 to TRBJ2-3, with a tentative D call TRBD1 (6 bases). V was trimmed by 5 bases and J by 0 bases, leaving 18 bases between them. Germline-derived CDR1 and CDR2 are SGHTA and FQGNSA. The CDR3 totals 17 residues. The CDR3: CASSLQRWTDSTDTQYF. Here the CDR3 DNA reads TGTGCCAGCAGCCTACAACGTTGGACAGATAGCACAGATACGCAGTATTTT.

V and J are TRBV7-2 and TRBJ2-7; 12 nucleotides agree with TRBD2. Looked up from germline, CDR1 is SGHTA and CDR2 is FQGNSA. The CDR3 has 16 residues. V dropped 5 bases and J dropped 2; count of bases not matched to a gene: 7. The CDR3 coding sequence is TGTGCCAGCAGCCCGGGGACTAGCGGGCTTCCCTACGAGCAGTACTTC. The encoded protein is CASSPGTSGLPYEQYF.

The chain employs TRBV5-1 and TRBJ1-4, with TRBD1 as a possible D gene (5 bases). This CDR3 contains 15 residues. Germline V gene data show CDR1 as SGHRS and CDR2 as YFSETQ. V was clipped by 4 bases and J by 3 bases, with 13 bases between them. The CDR3 DNA follows: TGCGCCAGCAGCCCGACGCCAGGGTCTAATGAAAAACTGTTTTTT. Translation: CASSPTPGSNEKLFF.

The chain couples TRBV10-3 to TRBJ2-7; 14 nucleotides align to TRBD2. Germline CDR1 reads ENHRY; CDR2 reads SYGVKD. Trimming took 6 bases from V and 3 from J; bases not matched to a gene: 4. This CDR3 is 15 amino acids long. The CDR3 reads CAIRAGLAGGYEQYF. In DNA form, the CDR3 reads TGTGCCATCAGGGCCGGACTAGCGGGGGGCTACGAGCAGTACTTC.

The chain recombines TRBV7-7 with TRBJ1-4; D gene uncertain. This CDR3 spans 13 amino acids. Per germline, CDR1 SSHAT and CDR2 FNYEAQ (reference sequence). Deletions cut 5 bases from V and 4 bases from J, with 8 bases between. The CDR3 here is CASSTGSNEKLFF. The DNA for the CDR3 is TGTGCCAGCAGCACTGGGAGTAATGAAAAACTGTTTTTT.

The CDR3, as DNA: TGTGCCAGCAGTCGGACTAGATGGGAGACCCAGTACTTC. Its protein is CASSRTRWETQYF. The chain joins TRBV6-6 to TRBJ2-5; 7 nucleotides agree with TRBD2. The CDR3 has 13 amino acids. Germline CDR1 MNHNY, CDR2 SVGAGI (reference sequence). V shed 5 bases and J 5 bases; nucleotides not matched to a gene: 5.

This chain joins TRBV24-1 and TRBJ2-5; 7 nucleotides agree with TRBD1. Unmatched junction bases numbered 7, after V lost 4 bases and J lost 3 bases. This CDR3 has 15 residues. CDR1 is KGHDR and CDR2 is SFDVKD in the germline V gene. Here the CDR3 reads CATSDLRGQKETQYF. Here the CDR3 DNA reads TGTGCCACCAGTGACCTAAGGGGACAGAAAGAGACCCAGTACTTC.

The chain recombines TRBV7-9 with TRBJ1-2, with 8 bases identical to TRBD1. V lost 2 bases to trimming and J lost 8 bases; unmatched junction nucleotides: 4. In germline, CDR1 is SEHNR, CDR2 FQNEAQ (reference sequence). The CDR3 runs 13 residues. The CDR3 here is CASSLQGAEGYTF. In nucleotides, the CDR3 is TGTGCCAGCAGCTTACAGGGGGCTGAGGGCTACACCTTC.

V gene TRBV27 combines with J gene TRBJ1-6, with D unresolved. Germline values: CDR1 MNHEY, CDR2 SMNVEV (reference sequence). The CDR3 runs to 14 residues. V was pared by 3 bases and J by 4 bases, with 7 bases between. CDR3 sequence (DNA): TGTGCCAGCAGTTTTGGGGAGTATAATTCACCCCTCCACTTT. Protein product: CASSFGEYNSPLHF.

The genes are TRBV7-9 and TRBJ2-7, with 9 bases aligning to TRBD1. Germline loops: CDR1 SEHNR, CDR2 FQNEAQ (reference sequence). Trimming removed 0 bases from V and 6 bases from J; junction bases left unmatched: 6. This CDR3 has 15 residues. The CDR3 spells CASSLAGQGLSEQYF. CDR3 nucleotides: TGTGCCAGCAGCTTAGCGGGACAGGGCTTATCCGAGCAGTACTTC.

The rearrangement joins TRBV18 to TRBJ2-7; 9 bases line up with TRBD1. Germline loops: CDR1 KGHSH, CDR2 LQKENI. V shed 5 bases and J 5 bases; nucleotides not matched to a gene: 10. The CDR3 extends over 15 amino acids. Here the CDR3 DNA reads TGTGCCAGCTCATTTATACCCGGGACAGGGAACGAGCAGTACGTC. This encodes CASSFIPGTGNEQYV.

This chain uses TRBV28 with TRBJ1-5; 10 positions match TRBD1. In germline, CDR1 is MDHEN, CDR2 SYDVKM. The CDR3 is made up of 16 amino acids. V was pared by 3 bases and J by 1 base, with 3 bases of the junction left unmatched. CDR3 loop: CASSLGTGASNQPQHF. The CDR3 region has the DNA TGTGCCAGCAGTTTGGGGACAGGGGCAAGCAATCAGCCCCAGCATTTT. The variable domain in full, completed from reference TRBV28 and TRBJ1-5, reads DVKVTQSSRYLVKRTGEKVFLECVQDMDHENMFWYRQDPGLGLRLIYFSYDVKMKEKGDIPEGYSVSREKKERFSLILESASTNQTSMYLCASSLGTGASNQPQHFGDGTRLSIL.

The rearrangement uses TRBV12-3 or TRBV12-4 and TRBJ1-5; D unclear. V shed 7 bases and J shed 0 bases, with 7 bases lying between them. The CDR3 contains 13 residues. CDR3 DNA sequence: TGTGCCAGCACTAGTAATAGCAATCAGCCCCAGCATTTT. Residues: CASTSNSNQPQHF.

The V call is TRBV27, the J call TRBJ1-4; D unresolved. The CDR3 spans 16 residues. Germline V CDR1 and CDR2: MNHEY, SMNVEV (reference sequence). Trimming removed 7 bases from V and 4 bases from J, with 19 bases in between. CDR3 nucleotide sequence: TGTGCCAGCAACCCTTGGTTGGGCAGGCTTAATGAAAAACTGTTTTTT. Translating it yields CASNPWLGRLNEKLFF.

The chain carries TRBV29-1 and TRBJ2-3, with TRBD2 as a possible D gene (6 bases). Germline assignment: CDR1 SQVTM and CDR2 ANQGSEA. This CDR3 has 15 amino acids. V was shortened by 1 base and J by 3 bases, with 14 bases between the two germline ends. Here the CDR3 reads CSVEAGGVRTDTQYF. CDR3 nucleotide sequence: TGCAGCGTTGAAGCAGGAGGGGTTCGGACAGATACGCAGTATTTT.

In DNA, the CDR3 is TGTGCCATCAGTGATAGTGGGACTAGTCCCACCGGGGAGCTGTTTTTT. It is translated as CAISDSGTSPTGELFF. The chain couples TRBV10-3 to TRBJ2-2, with TRBD2 matching 8 bases. Unmatched junction bases numbered 7, after V lost 3 bases and J lost 4 bases. The CDR3 loop spans 16 amino acids. Looked up from germline, CDR1 is ENHRY and CDR2 is SYGVKD.

The chain joins TRBV2 to TRBJ1-2; the match to TRBD1 covers 7 bases. Trimming cost V 1 base and J 8 bases; bases outside gene matches: 7. CDR3 length: 14 residues. Germline V gene lookup returns CDR1 SNHLY and CDR2 FYNNEI. The CDR3 DNA sequence: TGTGCCAGCAGTGAAGGTGGAACAGGGGAGGGCTACACCTTC. Protein: CASSEGGTGEGYTF.

The V call is TRBV6-5, the J call TRBJ2-7; TRBD2 aligns across 13 bases. The CDR3 sequence is 15 residues long. Losses at the gene ends were 6 bases for V and 4 bases for J; bases not matched to a gene: 6. Germline-derived CDR1 and CDR2 are MNHEY and SVGAGI. Written as DNA, the CDR3 is TGTGCCAGCAGACCCGGACTAGCGGGAGTTTACGAGCAGTACGTC. Residues: CASRPGLAGVYEQYV.

Only one count was recorded for this clone. The genes are TRBV7-2 and TRBJ2-1; D not certain. Trimming removed 2 bases at V and 10 bases at J, with 12 bases between. Germline CDR1 and CDR2: SGHTA and FQGNSA. There are 13 residues in the CDR3. The CDR3 DNA reads TGTGCCAGCAGCTTAAAGAGGTACGTAGAGCAGTTCTTC. Protein sequence: CASSLKRYVEQFF.

The V and J genes are TRBV5-1 and TRBJ2-1, with 7 nucleotides matching TRBD2. Germline assignment: CDR1 SGHRS and CDR2 YFSETQ. The CDR3 length is 16 residues. V shed 4 bases, J shed 3 bases, and the junction held 10 bases outside the gene matches. The CDR3 loop reads CASSPGGSGGYNEQFF. The CDR3, as DNA: TGCGCCAGCAGCCCTGGGGGGTCGGGGGGCTACAATGAGCAGTTCTTC.

The rearrangement links TRBV6-2 or TRBV6-3 to TRBJ2-7, with a possible D match to TRBD1 (6 bases). Per the germline V gene, CDR1 is MNHEY and CDR2 is SVGEGT. The CDR3 covers 15 residues. Trimming shortened V by 0 bases and J by 1 base, and 10 bases separated the two germline ends. CDR3 nucleotides: TGTGCCAGCAGTTACTCCCGGACAGTATCCTACGAGCAGTACTTC. Its translation is CASSYSRTVSYEQYF.

The chain employs TRBV9 and TRBJ2-2; D call uncertain. Germline V gives CDR1 SGDLS, CDR2 YYNGEE. V lost 4 bases and J lost 3, with 4 bases in between. The CDR3 is 12 residues long. CDR3 bases: TGTGCCAGCAGCATCTACACCGGGGAGCTGTTTTTT. Translated, it gives CASSIYTGELFF.